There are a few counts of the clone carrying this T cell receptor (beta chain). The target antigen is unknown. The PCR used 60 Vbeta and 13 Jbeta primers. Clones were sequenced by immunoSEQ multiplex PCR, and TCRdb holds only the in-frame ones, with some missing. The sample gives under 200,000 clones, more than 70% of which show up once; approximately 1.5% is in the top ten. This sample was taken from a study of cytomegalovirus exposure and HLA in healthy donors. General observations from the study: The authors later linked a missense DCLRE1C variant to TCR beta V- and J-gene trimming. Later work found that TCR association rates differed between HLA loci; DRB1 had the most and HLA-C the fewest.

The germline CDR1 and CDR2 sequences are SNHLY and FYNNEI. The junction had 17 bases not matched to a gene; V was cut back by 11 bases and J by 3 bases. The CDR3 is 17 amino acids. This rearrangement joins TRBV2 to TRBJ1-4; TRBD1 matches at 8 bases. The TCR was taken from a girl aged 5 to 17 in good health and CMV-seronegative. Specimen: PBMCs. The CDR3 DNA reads TGTGCCTCCAAGGTGTCAGGGGGCCTAGGGGCTAATGAAAAACTGTTTTTT. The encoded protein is CASKVSGGLGANEKLFF. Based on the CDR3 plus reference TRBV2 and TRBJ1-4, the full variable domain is EPEVTQTPSHQVTQMGQEVILRCVPISNHLYFYWYRQILGQKVEFLVSFYNNEISEKSEIFDDQFSVERPDGSNFTLKIRSTKLEDSAMYFCASKVSGGLGANEKLFFGSGTQLSVL.